This record looks at one T cell receptor beta chain sequence and its context. This record comes from a study of T cells in Graves' hyperthyroidism and ophthalmopathy. The investigators amplified TCR beta CDR3 regions from RNA transcripts. Researchers ran a first-round RT-PCR on the TCR CDR3 using the HTBI primer set. TCRdb ran MiXCR on the multiplex PCR reads and lists one entry per CDR3 protein. The sample lists more than 550,000 distinct CDR3 sequences, roughly a sixth occurring once. Absence of ophthalmopathy progression within 18 months defined stable Graves' hyperthyroidism. Germline V lookup: CDR1 DFQATT, CDR2 SNEGSKA (reference sequence). The CDR3 length is 14 residues. The V gene lost 1 base and the J gene lost 6 bases, with 15 bases spanning the gap.

Specimen: blood. This chain connects TRBV20-1 to TRBJ1-2; the D gene is possibly TRBD1 (6 bases). This clonotype originated in a man over 45 with Graves' hyperthyroidism. CDR3 residues: CSARVAQGMDGYTF. CDR3 nucleotide sequence: TGCAGTGCTAGAGTGGCCCAGGGGATGGATGGCTACACCTTC.